This T cell receptor (beta chain) was sequenced during a study of blood T cells in healthy people across ages. Study outcomes and limitations: While age rose, TCR beta diversity per million T cells dropped in a roughly linear way.

There are 15 residues in the CDR3. In germline, CDR1 is SGHTA, CDR2 FQGNSA. Alongside a J-beta primer mix, a sample-barcoded 5' primer served in a second PCR lasting about 7 to 12 cycles. Each CDR3 protein is one row after TCRdb ran MiXCR on the 5' RACE reads. Among hundreds of thousands of distinct CDR3 sequences listed, around 31% were seen once. Caucasian individuals from Russia who were healthy and aged roughly 6 to 95 acted as donors. Extraction yielded at least 5.5 micrograms of total RNA per sample. This clonotype was detected once. The antigen remains undetermined. A much more abundant neighbour one base away suggests this may be a read error.

Sample: blood. The chain combines TRBV7-2 with TRBJ1-1; D is undetermined. The TCR was taken from a woman of 80 years or more in good health. The CDR3 DNA is TGTGCCTGCAGCTCATTGCCTGGTCGGAACACTGAAGCTTTCTTT. This gives the protein CACSSLPGRNTEAFF.